These 16 T cell receptor beta chains originate from one sample sequenced in a study of T cell responses to AZD1222 COVID-19 vaccine (TCRdb year 2021). Library prep was done by the immunoSEQ multiplex PCR assay. This is the immuneACCESS table as TCRdb keeps it, with only in-frame sequences that have V and J called. A part of the clones is gone; compared with another copy, unresolved V genes explain less than half, and the rest is unexplained. The sample has 150,000 to 200,000 clones on record, about 90% of them singletons. The top ten hold under 1.2% of the sample. This specimen's time point label, per the study, means: about 28 days (+/-7) after the second vaccine dose. The source was peripheral blood, collected 28 days after the second AZD1222 dose. Source of these receptors: an adult who received the AZD1222 COVID-19 vaccine.

CDR3 sequence (DNA): TGTGCCAGTAGTCCCCGCGGGGGGCGCACCGGGGAGCTGTTTTTT. Translated, it gives CASSPRGGRTGELFF. V is TRBV19 and J is TRBJ2-2; 8 positions match TRBD2. V dropped 5 bases and J dropped 4; count of bases not matched to a gene: 6. Germline V CDR1 and CDR2: LNHDA, SQIVND (reference sequence). This CDR3 is 15 amino acids long.

The genes are TRBV5-4 and TRBJ2-2; 10 positions agree with TRBD2. The CDR3 has 16 amino acids. Germline V gives CDR1 SGHNT, CDR2 YYREEE (reference sequence). Trimming removed 3 bases from V and 1 base from J; junction bases left unmatched: 3. In DNA form, the CDR3 reads TGTGCCAGCAGCTGGCCTAGCGGGGGGAACACCGGGGAGCTGTTTTTT. Its translation: CASSWPSGGNTGELFF.

This clone came up once. The chain joins TRBV12-3 or TRBV12-4 to TRBJ2-3; D is unclear. V was shortened by 7 bases and J by 3 bases, with 11 bases between the two germline ends. CDR3 size: 13 residues. CDR3 sequence: CASTTAATDTQYF. CDR3 nucleotides: TGTGCCAGCACCACTGCAGCGACAGATACGCAGTATTTT.

The chain recombines TRBV27 with TRBJ1-6; 7 nucleotides agree with TRBD1. Germline V CDR1 and CDR2: MNHEY, SMNVEV (reference sequence). V shed 6 bases, J shed 9 bases, and the junction held 8 bases outside the gene matches. The CDR3 is 14 amino acids. In DNA, the CDR3 is TGTGCCAGCAGCATGGACAGGCGGCGTTCACCCCTCCACTTT. Protein sequence: CASSMDRRRSPLHF.

This rearrangement joins TRBV2 to TRBJ2-5, with 10 bases lining up with TRBD2. The V gene's germline CDR1 is SNHLY and CDR2 FYNNEI. The CDR3 contains 14 residues. The J segment lost 5 bases and the V segment lost 4 bases, leaving 4 bases of the junction unmatched. In nucleotides, the CDR3 is TGTGCCAGCAGTGGAGCGGGGGGGGTGGAGACCCAGTACTTC. It yields the protein CASSGAGGVETQYF.

This chain joins TRBV19 and TRBJ2-7; 7 bases line up with TRBD1. This CDR3 is 15 amino acids long. Germline CDR1 and CDR2: LNHDA and SQIVND (reference sequence). V gave up 5 bases and J gave up 2 bases; unmatched junction bases: 9. The CDR3 loop is CASSLYRGAPYEQYF. CDR3 in DNA: TGTGCCAGTAGTCTGTACAGGGGAGCTCCCTACGAGCAGTACTTC.

This clone was picked up one time. This chain uses TRBV10-3 with TRBJ1-2; unclear D gene. With 6 bases removed from V and 8 bases from J, the gap between germline ends came to 16 bases. This CDR3 comprises 13 residues. Germline lookup yields CDR1 ENHRY and CDR2 SYGVKD. For the CDR3, the DNA is TGTGCCATCAGCCCAGGAGGAAAAGACGGCTACACCTTC. Translated, it gives CAISPGGKDGYTF.

CDR3 sequence: CASSPRGGVLARTGELFF. In DNA form, the CDR3 reads TGTGCCAGCAGCCCCCGAGGGGGGGTGCTAGCGCGAACCGGGGAGCTGTTTTTT. This chain links TRBV9 with TRBJ2-2; D might be TRBD2 (7 bases). This CDR3 region has 18 residues. In germline, CDR1 is SGDLS, CDR2 YYNGEE. Trimming pared 4 bases from V and 5 bases from J, leaving 24 bases between.

This chain uses TRBV2 with TRBJ1-1, with 7 positions matching TRBD1. Trimming cost V 3 bases and J 4 bases; bases outside gene matches: 14. The CDR3 has 17 amino acids. Germline V CDR1 and CDR2: SNHLY, FYNNEI. CDR3 residues: CASSETKQGFGSTEAFF. For the CDR3, the DNA is TGTGCCAGCAGTGAGACCAAACAGGGGTTCGGGAGCACTGAAGCTTTCTTT.

This chain connects TRBV10-3 to TRBJ1-2, with a weak D call TRBD1 (6 bases). V gave up 2 bases and J gave up 8 bases, with 15 bases separating them. This CDR3 is 14 amino acids long. CDR1 and CDR2 from the germline V gene are ENHRY and SYGVKD. Written as DNA, the CDR3 is TGTGCCATCAGTGAGAATACAGGGTCGGGGGGCTACACCTTC. Translated, it gives CAISENTGSGGYTF.

The J gene is TRBJ1-2, the V gene TRBV7-3; D remains unclear. The CDR3 consists of 14 residues. Between the trimmed V and J ends, which lost 5 bases and 4 bases, there was a span of 14 bases. CDR1 SGHTA and CDR2 FQGTGA come from the germline V gene. The CDR3 DNA follows: TGTGCCAGCAGCCCCGGAGGAGAGTCCTATGGCTACACCTTC. It is translated as CASSPGGESYGYTF.

The chain recombines TRBV3-1 (or the pseudogene TRBV3-2) with TRBJ1-6, with 7 bases aligning to TRBD1. V trimming: 3 bases; J trimming: 5 bases; junction bases outside the gene matches: 1. Germline V gene data show CDR1 as LGHDT and CDR2 as YNNKEL (reference sequence). CDR3 length: 14 amino acids. CDR3 in DNA: TGTGCCAGCAGCCAGGGACAGAATAATTCACCCCTCCACTTT. This encodes CASSQGQNNSPLHF.

V gene TRBV15 combines with J gene TRBJ1-4; D is undetermined. Germline CDR1 and CDR2: LNHNV and YYDKDF (reference sequence). V was trimmed by 3 bases and J by 5 bases, leaving 13 bases between them. The CDR3 runs to 15 residues. CDR3 region: CATSSLDGKNEKLFF. The CDR3 DNA sequence: TGTGCCACCAGCAGTCTGGACGGGAAGAATGAAAAACTGTTTTTT.

This clone was observed once. V gene TRBV4-2 combines with J gene TRBJ1-1; 7 bases align to TRBD1. V dropped 3 bases and J dropped 3; count of bases not matched to a gene: 7. The germline gives CDR1 LGHNA, CDR2 YNFKEQ. The CDR3 loop spans 15 amino acids. As DNA, the CDR3 is TGTGCCAGCAGCCAGGCCACCGGGACAGACACTGAAGCTTTCTTT. It translates to CASSQATGTDTEAFF.

This chain uses TRBV7-2 with TRBJ2-7; D unresolved. Looked up from germline, CDR1 is SGHTA and CDR2 is FQGNSA. The CDR3 length is 13 residues. Trimming cost V 3 bases and J 4 bases, with 10 bases left between them. CDR3 residues: CASSFGPAYEQYF. Written as DNA, the CDR3 is TGTGCCAGCAGCTTCGGTCCAGCTTACGAGCAGTACTTC.

This clone has just one count. The chain employs TRBV6-5 and TRBJ2-2, with D perhaps TRBD2 (6 bases). V was clipped by 2 bases and J by 4 bases, with 8 bases between them. The CDR3 totals 14 residues. Per germline, CDR1 MNHEY and CDR2 SVGAGI. As DNA, the CDR3 is TGTGCCAGCAGTTACGGAGGGGTCACCGGGGAGCTGTTTTTT. This sequence encodes CASSYGGVTGELFF.